Listed here are 3 T cell receptor beta chains from one sample, sequenced in a study of tumor and adjacent non-tumor tissue in lung cancer. No cell sorting was done before RNA was extracted from the tissue. The normal lung tissue was taken more than 3 cm from the tumor edge. A modified ARM-PCR protocol with three rounds of nested PCR amplified TCRbeta. TCRdb fed the multiplex PCR reads into MiXCR, producing one record per CDR3 protein. This sample has more than 55,000 distinct CDR3 sequences; around two thirds occur once, and the top ten carry under 35%. What was sequenced was distant non-tumor lung tissue. All receptors derive from a man between 65 and 85 years old with non-small cell lung cancer.

This clonotype was seen at least ten times. The V and J genes are TRBV20-1 and TRBJ2-1; D might be TRBD2 (6 bases). Per the germline V gene, CDR1 is DFQATT and CDR2 is SNEGSKA (reference sequence). This CDR3 is 16 amino acids long. Trimming cost V 0 bases and J 5 bases, with 17 bases left between them. DNA for the CDR3: TGCAGTGCTAGAGATCCTGCCGGGAGTCGCGACAATGAGCAGTTCTTC. This gives the protein CSARDPAGSRDNEQFF.

On this clonotype itself: Mismatch with germline at one junction end may stem from a read error. J is TRBJ2-7 and V is TRBV30; D gene ambiguous. CDR1 is GTSNPN and CDR2 is SVGIG in the germline V gene (reference sequence). The length of the CDR3 is 12 residues. The DNA of the CDR3 is TGTGTCTGGAGTCCCCTGGGCCTCGAGCAGTACTTC. It encodes CVWSPLGLEQYF.

This sequence joins TRBV6-5 and TRBJ2-7; D perhaps matches TRBD2 (5 bases). Germline V gene lookup returns CDR1 MNHEY and CDR2 SVGAGI. The CDR3 spans 14 residues. The V and J ends lost 5 bases and 5 bases respectively, with 16 bases between them. CDR3 nucleotides: TGTGCCAGCAGTACGCCGAGGGCGACGGACGAGCAGTACTTC. The encoded protein is CASSTPRATDEQYF.